These T cell receptor beta chains were read from a single sample in a study of cytomegalovirus exposure and HLA in healthy donors. Sequencing used immunoSEQ multiplex PCR; TCRdb keeps in-frame clones, though not all of them. The sample holds approximately 140,000 clones, around 82% seen once. The sample taken for sequencing was PBMCs. These receptor sequences come from a man aged 40-55 years in good health and CMV-seropositive. The CDR3 runs from the conserved cysteine through the conserved F or W. D genes are given only for firm matches. The listing skips clone size in some rows; elsewhere it reads once, few, many or a size class.

>TRBJ2-7|.|12|TRBV2|.
TGTGCTATTAGCAGCGGACCGTACGAGCAGTACTTC
CAISSGPYEQYF
>TRBJ2-7|.|13|TRBV30|.
TGTGCCTGGAGTGGGCTAGCAGTACACGAGCAGTACTTC
CAWSGLAVHEQYF
>TRBJ1-4|.|14|TRBV28|.
TGTGCCAGCAGTACGGGGGGGACCGGTGAAAAACTGTTTTTT
CASSTGGTGEKLFF
>TRBJ2-3|.|10|TRBV20-1|.
TGCAGTGCCTTCGAGGGTACGCAGTATTTT
CSAFEGTQYF
>TRBJ2-7|.|13|TRBV6-5|TRBD1
TGTGCCAGCAGGCTCACAGGGGGCTACGACCAGTACTTC
CASRLTGGYDQYF
>TRBJ2-3|.|15|TRBV7-2|.
TGTGCCAGCAGCTTAGTCCCCGGGAGCACAGATACGCAGTATTTT
CASSLVPGSTDTQYF
>TRBJ1-5|.|13|TRBV28|.
TGTGCCAGCAGTTTAGAGGGTATCCAGCCCCAGCATTTT
CASSLEGIQPQHF
>TRBJ2-7|few|14|TRBV5-1|TRBD1
TGCGCCAGCAGCTTGGGGGACAGTGACTACGAGCAGTACTTC
CASSLGDSDYEQYF
>TRBJ1-1|few|14|TRBV30|.
TGTGCCTGGAGCGCTTTGACACCCAACACTGAAGCTTTCTTT
CAWSALTPNTEAFF
>TRBJ2-2|.|14|TRBV11-3|.
TGTGCCAGCAGCTTTGTGGGGCCCACCCGGGAGCTGTTTTTT
CASSFVGPTRELFF
>TRBJ2-5|.|11|TRBV7-6|.
TGTGCCAGCAGCTCCCCTCAGACCCAGTACTTC
CASSSPQTQYF
>TRBJ1-5|.|14|TRBV5-1|.
TGCGCCAGCAGCTTGGTTGGGGGGAATTGGCCCCAGCATTTT
CASSLVGGNWPQHF
>TRBJ1-2|.|14|TRBV19|.
TGTGCCAGTAGTATCGCGCAGGCTAACTATGGCTACACCTTC
CASSIAQANYGYTF
>TRBJ2-5|once|15|TRBV29-1|TRBD2
TGCAGCGTTGCTAGCGAGCGGGGGGCGGGAGGGACCCAGTACTTC
CSVASERGAGGTQYF
>TRBJ1-2|.|17|TRBV27|TRBD1
TGTGCCAGCAGTGCTGCGGGACAGCCACTTACTAACTATGGCTACACCTTC
CASSAAGQPLTNYGYTF
>TRBJ2-3|.|15|TRBV5-6|.
TGTGCCAGCAGCTTCATCAGGGGATCATCAGATACGCAGTATTTT
CASSFIRGSSDTQYF
>TRBJ2-2|.|16|TRBV18|TRBD1
TGTGCCAGCTCAGCTAGCCGGGACAGAAACACCGGGGAGCTGTTTTTT
CASSASRDRNTGELFF
>TRBJ1-2|.|14|TRBV7-9|.
TGTGCCAGCAGCTTAGAAGTAGCTAACTATGGCTACACCTTC
CASSLEVANYGYTF
>TRBJ1-2|.|20|TRBV5-1|TRBD1
TGCGCCAGCAGCCGGGAGGGCGCAACAGGGGGCAGCCCCTCTAACTATGGCTACACCTTC
CASSREGATGGSPSNYGYTF
>TRBJ2-7|once|14|TRBV12-5|.
TGTGCTAGTGGTTTGGGGACACGCTTCGTAGAGCAGTACTTC
CASGLGTRFVEQYF
>TRBJ2-7|.|13|TRBV6-5|.
TGTGCCAGCAGTTACCTGGGAGTCGGCGAGCAGTACTTC
CASSYLGVGEQYF
>TRBJ2-2|few|12|TRBV7-9|.
TGTGCCAGCAGCTTAACTGCCGGGGAGCTGTTTTTT
CASSLTAGELFF
>TRBJ2-3|.|17|TRBV7-9|TRBD2
TGTGCCAGCAGCTTAGTGCCAGCGGGAGTTAACACAGATACGCAGTATTTT
CASSLVPAGVNTDTQYF
>TRBJ1-1|.|12|TRBV28|TRBD1
TGTGCCAGCAGCAGGGGGCGGACTGAAGCTTTCTTT
CASSRGRTEAFF
>TRBJ2-3|.|15|TRBV10-2|TRBD2
TGCGCCAGCAGTGAGACTAGCGGGAACACAGATACGCAGTATTTT
CASSETSGNTDTQYF